Described below is a single T cell receptor (beta chain) sequence and its context. An end of the junction differs from the germline gene, which may be a read error. Germline CDR1 and CDR2: GTSNPN and SVGIG (reference sequence). The CDR3 extends over 13 amino acids. This specimen comes from a study of T-cell reconstitution after alpha-beta-depleted transplantation in children. Unique molecular identifiers were used in preparing the TCRbeta library. MiXCR, run by TCRdb on the PCR reads, gives a single entry per CDR3 protein. The sample holds about 350,000 distinct CDR3 sequences, more than 10% seen once.

The TCR was taken from a human donor who donated a stem cell graft to a child with Fanconi anemia. Material: PBMCs, obtained from the stem cell graft. The chain couples TRBV30 to TRBJ1-1, with 7 nucleotides matching TRBD1. The CDR3 nucleotides are TGTGCCTGGAGTGAACACCTACAGGGGAAAGTGATCTTT. Protein: CAWSEHLQGKVIF.